This TCR beta chain is from a study of T cell repertoires in cytomegalovirus infection. TCRdb re-derived calls from the reads in MiXCR, one entry per CDR3 protein. The sample yields some 920,000 distinct CDR3 sequences, less than 40% seen once. Turning to this clonotype: What it binds is unknown. A read error may explain this, as a much larger clone is one base away.

From germline, CDR1 is SGHVS and CDR2 FNYEAQ. The CDR3 totals 15 residues. The chain links TRBV7-6 to TRBJ2-3; 8 bases are a match to TRBD1. The sequenced sample was cultured CD8+ T cells from PBMCs, obtained from culture after CMV antigen stimulation. The receptor was isolated from a human donor in good health (CMV status not recorded). Some clones in this sample may be carry-over from other donors' samples. The DNA for the CDR3 is TGTGCCAGCAGCCAACAGGGGGTCGGCACAGATACGCGGTATTTT. It specifies CASSQQGVGTDTRYF. Drawing the rest from reference TRBV7-6 and TRBJ2-3, the complete variable domain is GAGVSQSPRYKVTKRGQDVALRCDPISGHVSLYWYRQALGQGPEFLTYFNYEAQQDKSGLPNDRFSAERPEGSISTLTIQRTEQRDSAMYRCASSQQGVGTDTRYFGPGTRLTVL.